This TCR beta chain was captured in a study of cytomegalovirus exposure and HLA in healthy donors. Points from the study as a whole: Cytomegalovirus status was reportedly diagnosed by the classifier with high specificity and sensitivity. As a later analysis showed, a missense DCLRE1C variant was linked to trimming of TCR beta V- and J-genes. In vitro testing confirmed a few CMV-associated chains as specific for CMV antigens. Among TCR beta chains of equal frequency, HLA-associated ones were more clonally expanded in a later analysis.

A multiplex PCR was run with 60 Vbeta primers and 13 Jbeta primers. Sequencing was performed with immunoSEQ multiplex PCR; in TCRdb, only in-frame clones are kept and a portion is missing. The sample includes about 150,000 clones. Remarks on this clone: The antigen is unknown.

The V end lost 0 bases, the J end lost 2 bases, and 8 bases lay between the germline ends. The CDR3 extends over 14 amino acids. Germline V gene sequence: CDR1 MNHNS, CDR2 SASEGT. The TCR comes from a woman in her forties or fifties in good health and CMV-seronegative. This chain uses TRBV6-1 with TRBJ2-7, with unresolved D. Sequenced input: PBMCs. The DNA for the CDR3 is TGTGCCAGCAGTGAAGCCGGTTTTGCCTACGAGCAGTACTTC. The encoded protein is CASSEAGFAYEQYF.